The 27 T cell receptor beta chains below were found in one sample sequenced in a study of identifying expanded T cells in peripheral blood. Data came from immunoSEQ multiplex PCR; TCRdb stores just in-frame clones and leaves some out. The table includes 100,000 to 150,000 clones, approximately 80% detected once. The sequenced sample was blood. Receptors originate from a person aged 18-70 years in good health.

This rearrangement joins TRBV5-4 to TRBJ2-3, with TRBD1 matching 7 bases. J gave up 2 bases and V 4 bases, and 10 bases lay outside the gene matches. CDR1 SGHNT and CDR2 YYREEE come from the germline V gene (reference sequence). The CDR3 extends over 16 amino acids. The CDR3 reads CASSSGDSRFTDTQYF. In nucleotides, the CDR3 is TGTGCCAGCAGCAGTGGGGACAGCCGCTTCACAGATACGCAGTATTTT.

This sequence joins TRBV30 and TRBJ2-3; D may be TRBD2 (5 bases). V lost 2 bases to trimming and J lost 4 bases, with 10 bases between them. The CDR3 sequence is 13 residues long. Germline lookup yields CDR1 GTSNPN and CDR2 SVGIG (reference sequence). DNA of the CDR3: TGTGCCTGGAGTACGGGGATCTCAGATACGCAGTATTTT. Its translation is CAWSTGISDTQYF.

This chain uses TRBV5-4 with TRBJ1-2, with D tentatively TRBD1 (5 bases). Trimming removed 2 bases from V and 4 bases from J, with 12 bases in between. Looked up from germline, CDR1 is SGHNT and CDR2 is YYREEE (reference sequence). The CDR3 runs 14 residues. The CDR3 nucleotides are TGTGCCAGCAGCTTTCGTACAGGCGCCTATGGCTACACCTTC. It specifies CASSFRTGAYGYTF.

The chain uses TRBV6-1 and TRBJ2-5, with 12 bases that match TRBD2. The junction had 0 bases not matched to a gene; V was cut back by 2 bases and J by 2 bases. CDR1 is MNHNS, CDR2 SASEGT, per germline. This CDR3 is 15 amino acids long. The CDR3 nucleotides are TGTGCCAGCAGTGAACTAGCGGGGGGGCAAGAGACCCAGTACTTC. Protein: CASSELAGGQETQYF.

This chain uses TRBV7-9 with TRBJ1-1; D remains unclear. This CDR3 is 14 amino acids long. V gave up 4 bases and J gave up 11 bases, with 20 bases separating them. The germline CDR1 and CDR2 sequences are SEHNR and FQNEAQ (reference sequence). This CDR3 is CASSSVTRGLPAFF. For the CDR3, the DNA is TGTGCCAGCAGCTCCGTGACGAGAGGGCTACCGGCTTTCTTT.

Here the CDR3 reads CASSLQVGQPSSYEQYF. CDR3 sequence (DNA): TGCGCCAGCAGCTTACAAGTGGGACAGCCTTCATCCTACGAGCAGTACTTC. The rearrangement links TRBV5-1 to TRBJ2-7; 7 bases match TRBD1. The CDR3 totals 17 residues. V was pared by 2 bases and J by 1 base, with 12 bases of the junction left unmatched. Germline V lookup: CDR1 SGHRS, CDR2 YFSETQ.

As to this clone: A read error may account for a junction end that differs from germline. The chain links TRBV30 to TRBJ2-6; perhaps TRBD1 as D (5 bases). Germline lookup yields CDR1 GTSNPN and CDR2 SVGIG (reference sequence). The CDR3 is 18 residues long. In nucleotides, the CDR3 is TGTGCCTGGAGTGTACTGAGGACACAAGCCTCTGGGGCCAACGTCCCGACTTTC. Its translation: CAWSVLRTQASGANVPTF.

The chain links TRBV4-3 to TRBJ1-3, with TRBD1 identical over 10 bases. Germline CDR1 is LGHNA and CDR2 is YSLEER. The CDR3 spans 16 residues. Unmatched junction bases numbered 5, after V lost 2 bases and J lost 4 bases. The CDR3: CASSQRGDRGGNTIYF. The DNA of the CDR3 is TGCGCCAGCAGCCAAAGGGGGGACAGGGGAGGAAACACCATATATTTT.

This chain uses TRBV4-3 with TRBJ1-1; D unclear. There are 14 residues in the CDR3. The germline V and J ends were trimmed by 0 bases and 0 bases, with 5 bases remaining between them. Germline V gene data show CDR1 as LGHNA and CDR2 as YSLEER. CDR3 region: CASSQDSVNTEAFF. In DNA, the CDR3 is TGCGCCAGCAGCCAAGATTCGGTGAACACTGAAGCTTTCTTT.

The CDR3 protein is CASKREYEQYF. The DNA for the CDR3 is TGTGCCAGCAAAAGGGAATACGAGCAGTACTTC. V is TRBV2 and J is TRBJ2-7; D gene unclear. Germline CDR1 and CDR2: SNHLY and FYNNEI. CDR3 size: 11 residues. V gave up 7 bases and J gave up 4 bases, with 8 bases separating them.

CDR3 bases: TGTGCCAGTAGTACCGGGCTGAACTATGGCTACACCTTC. Encoded protein: CASSTGLNYGYTF. The chain combines TRBV19 with TRBJ1-2; D gene unclear. Germline V gives CDR1 LNHDA, CDR2 SQIVND (reference sequence). The CDR3 has 13 residues. The germline V and J ends were trimmed by 4 bases and 2 bases, with 8 bases remaining between them.

This chain uses TRBV11-2 with TRBJ2-7; weak D call: TRBD2 (5 bases). The CDR3 covers 12 residues. V lost 6 bases to trimming and J lost 0 bases, with 6 bases between them. Germline V lookup: CDR1 SGHAT, CDR2 FQNNGV. CDR3 nucleotide sequence: TGTGCCAGCAGGGGGAGCTCCTACGAGCAGTACTTC. Its protein is CASRGSSYEQYF.

The chain uses TRBV29-1 and TRBJ2-1; 11 bases align to TRBD2. CDR3 size: 13 residues. J lost 9 bases, V lost 5 bases, and 6 bases had no gene match. Germline V gene lookup returns CDR1 SQVTM and CDR2 ANQGSEA. CDR3 loop: CSVNLAGGPEQFF. In DNA form, the CDR3 reads TGCAGCGTTAACCTAGCGGGGGGCCCTGAGCAGTTCTTC.

V gene TRBV5-1 combines with J gene TRBJ1-1; TRBD1 agrees at 7 bases. The CDR3 runs to 16 residues. CDR1 and CDR2 from the germline V gene are SGHRS and YFSETQ. V gave up 4 bases and J gave up 0 bases; unmatched junction bases: 9. CDR3 amino acids: CASSVRTGPLNTEAFF. CDR3 coding DNA: TGCGCCAGCAGCGTTAGGACAGGCCCGTTGAACACTGAAGCTTTCTTT. Looking up the rest from reference TRBV5-1 and TRBJ1-1 gives the full variable domain: KAGVTQTPRYLIKTRGQQVTLSCSPISGHRSVSWYQQTPGQGLQFLFEYFSETQRNKGNFPGRFSGRQFSNSRSEMNVSTLELGDSALYLCASSVRTGPLNTEAFFGQGTRLTVV.

This clone showed up just a few times. CDR3 coding DNA: TGTGCCTGGAGTGTTTGGGAGGGCAGGGGGCGTGAGAGTGAAGCTTTCTTT. Encoded protein: CAWSVWEGRGRESEAFF. The gene calls are TRBV30 and TRBJ1-1; 8 positions agree with TRBD1. Germline V gives CDR1 GTSNPN, CDR2 SVGIG (reference sequence). This CDR3 is 17 amino acids long. V shed 0 bases, J shed 7 bases, and the junction held 16 bases outside the gene matches.

The chain uses TRBV4-3 and TRBJ1-1, with TRBD1 identical over 7 bases. The germline CDR1 and CDR2 sequences are LGHNA and YSLEER. The length of the CDR3 is 14 residues. V shed 8 bases, J shed 1 base, and the junction held 7 bases outside the gene matches. The CDR3 DNA follows: TGCGCCAGCTCGAAACAGGGGACGAACACTGAAGCTTTCTTT. Its translation is CASSKQGTNTEAFF.

The V call is TRBV6-6, the J call TRBJ1-1; TRBD1 aligns across 10 bases. The CDR3 spans 15 residues. Per germline, CDR1 MNHNY and CDR2 SVGAGI (reference sequence). The J segment lost 6 bases and the V segment lost 2 bases, leaving 6 bases of the junction unmatched. The CDR3, as DNA: TGTGCCAGCAGTTACCCCGGGACAGGGGCTCCTGAAGCTTTCTTT. Its translation is CASSYPGTGAPEAFF.

The chain uses TRBV13 and TRBJ1-1, with D tentatively TRBD1 (5 bases). V was clipped by 0 bases and J by 3 bases, with 14 bases between them. The CDR3 loop spans 16 amino acids. Germline values: CDR1 PRHDT, CDR2 FYEKMQ (reference sequence). CDR3 DNA sequence: TGTGCCAGCAGCTTAGGTGGAAGTAGGGGCTACACTGAAGCTTTCTTT. Translated, it gives CASSLGGSRGYTEAFF.

This clone appeared a single time. The genes are TRBV7-9 and TRBJ1-4, with D unresolved. The germline V gene encodes CDR1 SEHNR and CDR2 FQNEAQ (reference sequence). Trimming shortened V by 7 bases and J by 5 bases, and 14 bases separated the two germline ends. CDR3 length equals 14 residues. Here the CDR3 DNA reads TGTGCCAGCACCGGACGGCAACGAAATGAAAAACTGTTTTTT. Translated, it gives CASTGRQRNEKLFF. Full variable domain (missing parts from reference TRBV7-9 and TRBJ1-4): DTGVSQNPRHKITKRGQNVTFRCDPISEHNRLYWYRQTLGQGPEFLTYFQNEAQLEKSRLLSDRFSAERPKGSFSTLEIQRTEQGDSAMYLCASTGRQRNEKLFFGSGTQLSVL.

The CDR3 DNA follows: TGTGCCAGTAGTGCCCGAAGTCCAGACAATCAGCCCCAGCATTTT. Encoded protein: CASSARSPDNQPQHF. V gene TRBV19 combines with J gene TRBJ1-5; D is unclear. Germline V gene lookup returns CDR1 LNHDA and CDR2 SQIVND (reference sequence). V lost 5 bases to trimming and J lost 3 bases, with 14 bases between them. This CDR3 has 15 amino acids.

The count of this clone is one. V usage is TRBV2 and J usage is TRBJ2-4; 8 bases align to TRBD2. Germline V gene lookup returns CDR1 SNHLY and CDR2 FYNNEI. The length of the CDR3 is 15 residues. Trimming at V came to 3 bases and at J to 2 bases, leaving 3 bases not matched to a gene. Written as DNA, the CDR3 is TGTGCCAGCAGTGAGCGGGGGGCGACCAAAAACATTCAGTACTTC. Its protein is CASSERGATKNIQYF. Using reference TRBV2 and TRBJ2-4 for the parts outside the CDR3, the full variable domain is EPEVTQTPSHQVTQMGQEVILRCVPISNHLYFYWYRQILGQKVEFLVSFYNNEISEKSEIFDDQFSVERPDGSNFTLKIRSTKLEDSAMYFCASSERGATKNIQYFGAGTRLSVL.

This chain joins TRBV6-6 and TRBJ2-7; possible D gene TRBD1, 6 bases. The V gene lost 7 bases and the J gene lost 12 bases, with 25 bases spanning the gap. Per germline, CDR1 MNHNY and CDR2 SVGAGI (reference sequence). The CDR3 is 14 residues long. CDR3 DNA sequence: TGTGCCAGCACGGGTAGCCCACAAACAGGGACGGGGTACTTC. This codes for CASTGSPQTGTGYF.

The chain has TRBV27 and TRBJ1-1; D is undetermined. Germline V gene data show CDR1 as MNHEY and CDR2 as SMNVEV (reference sequence). The CDR3 consists of 13 residues. The ends were cut back, 2 bases at V and 2 bases at J, with 6 bases in the middle. As DNA, the CDR3 is TGTGCCAGCAGTTTAAACGGCAACACTGAAGCTTTCTTT. It is translated as CASSLNGNTEAFF.

The J gene is TRBJ2-3, the V gene TRBV5-6; 10 bases agree with TRBD1. Germline loops: CDR1 SGHDT, CDR2 YYEEEE. V lost 3 bases, J lost 2 bases, and 9 bases stayed unmatched. The CDR3 runs to 17 residues. The CDR3 DNA reads as TGTGCCAGCAGCTATATCCCGGGACAGGGGAACACAGATACGCAGTATTTT. This translates into CASSYIPGQGNTDTQYF.

The J gene is TRBJ1-2, the V gene TRBV6-5; 8 bases fit TRBD1. This CDR3 comprises 12 residues. V dropped 10 bases and J dropped 8; count of bases not matched to a gene: 9. Germline loops: CDR1 MNHEY, CDR2 SVGAGI. Here the CDR3 DNA reads TGTGCCACCCGAAGGACAGGGTGGGGCTACACCTTC. Protein product: CATRRTGWGYTF.

The chain has TRBV18 and TRBJ2-2; 8 nucleotides match TRBD1. Germline assignment: CDR1 KGHSH and CDR2 LQKENI. This CDR3 spans 15 amino acids. The junction had 5 bases not matched to a gene; V was cut back by 3 bases and J by 5 bases. CDR3 in DNA: TGTGCCAGCTCACCCTCGGACAGGGCGACCGGGGAGCTGTTTTTT. Encoded protein: CASSPSDRATGELFF.

The chain has TRBV28 and TRBJ2-4; D is perhaps TRBD1 (6 bases). The V end was cut by 6 bases, the J end by 0 bases, with 21 bases between. The V gene's germline CDR1 is MDHEN and CDR2 SYDVKM. This CDR3 is 18 amino acids long. CDR3 sequence reads: CASSRARQGILAKNIQYF. In DNA, the CDR3 is TGTGCCAGCAGCAGGGCTAGGCAGGGGATACTAGCCAAAAACATTCAGTACTTC.